The source of this TCR beta chain is a study of blood T cell repertoires in COVID-19. Study-wide background: Donors in the United States, Italy and Spain gave samples during acute or convalescent COVID-19.

CDR3 size: 16 residues. The V and J ends lost 5 bases and 1 base, in that order; junction bases with no gene match: 7. Germline V gives CDR1 SGHRS, CDR2 YFSETQ. This clone has just one count. In the authors' workflow: Reference gene primer amplification gave estimated nucleated cell counts. The assay was immunoSEQ multiplex PCR, and TCRdb's table has in-frame clones only and misses some. D and trimming come from the DNA, and the V and J calls and clone size come from that table. Altogether roughly 76,000 clones are present, 90% being singletons, with the ten largest covering 1.3% to 1.5%. The V gene is TRBV5-1, the J gene TRBJ2-5; 11 bases agree with TRBD2. This TCR derives from a man between 45 and 60 years old with acute or convalescent COVID-19. The sequenced material came from peripheral blood. CDR3 bases: TGCGCCAGCAGTCTACGACTAGCGGGACCCCAAGAGACCCAGTACTTC. Protein product: CASSLRLAGPQETQYF.